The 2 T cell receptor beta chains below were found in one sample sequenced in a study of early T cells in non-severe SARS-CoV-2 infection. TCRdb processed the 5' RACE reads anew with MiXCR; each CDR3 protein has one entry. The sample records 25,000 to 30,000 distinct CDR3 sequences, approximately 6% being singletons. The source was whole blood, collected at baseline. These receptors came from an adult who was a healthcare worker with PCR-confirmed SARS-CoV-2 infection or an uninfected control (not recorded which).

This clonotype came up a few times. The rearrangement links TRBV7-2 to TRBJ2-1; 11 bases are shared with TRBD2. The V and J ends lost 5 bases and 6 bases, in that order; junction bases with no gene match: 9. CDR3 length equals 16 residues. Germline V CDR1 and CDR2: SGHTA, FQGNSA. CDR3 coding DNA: TGTGCCAGCAGCCGTCGGACTAGCGGGTACGGCAATGAGCAGTTCTTC. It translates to CASSRRTSGYGNEQFF.

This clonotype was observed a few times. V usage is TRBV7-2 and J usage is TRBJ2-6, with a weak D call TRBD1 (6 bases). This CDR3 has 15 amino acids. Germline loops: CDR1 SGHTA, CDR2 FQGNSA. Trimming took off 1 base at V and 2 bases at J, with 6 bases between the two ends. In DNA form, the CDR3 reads TGTGCCAGCAGCTTAGACAGGGCTGGGGCCAACGTCCTGACTTTC. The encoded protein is CASSLDRAGANVLTF.